Below, one TCR beta chain is given with its context. The target antigen is unknown. This sample was included in a study of cytomegalovirus exposure and HLA in healthy donors. Background on the study: The platform used for the approximately 120 validation repertoires matched that of the 500 to 850 first-cohort repertoires, a later analysis reported. Study results and limitations: Cytomegalovirus association was assigned to about 150 TCR beta chains.

The study drew the donors from its roughly 120-subject validation cohort, separate from the roughly 700-subject first cohort. Germline-derived CDR1 and CDR2 are SGHVS and FQNEAQ. The V segment lost 5 bases and the J segment 4 bases; nucleotides outside the gene matches: 12. CDR3 size: 17 residues. Assay: immunoSEQ multiplex PCR; the TCRdb copy retains only in-frame clones and omits some. The table includes about 200,000 clones, around 88% detected once. This clonotype was obtained from a woman between 18 and 30 years old in good health and CMV-seronegative. The sequenced material came from PBMCs. The rearrangement uses TRBV7-8 and TRBJ2-2; TRBD2 matches at 8 bases. CDR3 sequence: CASSAPEWLAGTGELFF. CDR3 in DNA: TGTGCCAGCAGCGCCCCTGAATGGCTAGCGGGCACCGGGGAGCTGTTTTTT.